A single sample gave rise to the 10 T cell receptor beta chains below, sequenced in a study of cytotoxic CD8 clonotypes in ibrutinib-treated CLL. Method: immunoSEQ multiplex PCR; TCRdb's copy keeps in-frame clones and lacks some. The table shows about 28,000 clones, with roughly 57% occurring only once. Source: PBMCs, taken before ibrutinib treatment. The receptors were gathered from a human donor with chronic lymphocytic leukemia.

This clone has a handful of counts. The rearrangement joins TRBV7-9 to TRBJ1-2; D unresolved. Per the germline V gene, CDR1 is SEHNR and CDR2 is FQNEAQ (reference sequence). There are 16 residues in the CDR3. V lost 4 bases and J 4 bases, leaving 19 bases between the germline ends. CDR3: CASSSGTSPGFYGYTF. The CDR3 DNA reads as TGTGCCAGCAGCTCCGGTACTAGCCCGGGATTCTATGGCTACACCTTC. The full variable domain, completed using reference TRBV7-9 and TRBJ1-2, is DTGVSQNPRHKITKRGQNVTFRCDPISEHNRLYWYRQTLGQGPEFLTYFQNEAQLEKSRLLSDRFSAERPKGSFSTLEIQRTEQGDSAMYLCASSSGTSPGFYGYTFGSGTRLTVV.

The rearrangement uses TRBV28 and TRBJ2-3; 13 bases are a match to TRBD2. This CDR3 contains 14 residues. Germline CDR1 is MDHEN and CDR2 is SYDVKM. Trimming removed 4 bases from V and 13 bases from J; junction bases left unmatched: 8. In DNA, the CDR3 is TGTGCCAGCAGTTACACTAGCGGGAGGGCTGAGAAGTATTTT. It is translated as CASSYTSGRAEKYF.

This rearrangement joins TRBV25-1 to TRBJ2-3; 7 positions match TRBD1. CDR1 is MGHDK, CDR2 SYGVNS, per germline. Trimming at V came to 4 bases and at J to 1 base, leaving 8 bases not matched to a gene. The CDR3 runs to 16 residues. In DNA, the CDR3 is TGTGCCAGCAGTGGCGCACAGGGGTGGGGCACAGATACGCAGTATTTT. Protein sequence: CASSGAQGWGTDTQYF.

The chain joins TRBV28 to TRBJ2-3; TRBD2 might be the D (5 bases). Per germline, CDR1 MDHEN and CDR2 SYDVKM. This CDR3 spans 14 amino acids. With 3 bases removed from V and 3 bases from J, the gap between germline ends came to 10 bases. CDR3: CASSFAAGTDTQYF. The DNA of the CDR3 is TGTGCCAGCAGTTTTGCGGCGGGTACAGATACGCAGTATTTT. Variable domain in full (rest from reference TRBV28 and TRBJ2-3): DVKVTQSSRYLVKRTGEKVFLECVQDMDHENMFWYRQDPGLGLRLIYFSYDVKMKEKGDIPEGYSVSREKKERFSLILESASTNQTSMYLCASSFAAGTDTQYFGPGTRLTVL.

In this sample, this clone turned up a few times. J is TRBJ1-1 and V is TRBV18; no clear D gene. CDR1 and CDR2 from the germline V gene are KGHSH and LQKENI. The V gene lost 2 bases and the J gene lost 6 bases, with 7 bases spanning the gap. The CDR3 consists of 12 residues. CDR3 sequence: CASSPFESEAFF. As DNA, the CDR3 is TGTGCCAGCTCACCATTTGAGTCTGAAGCTTTCTTT. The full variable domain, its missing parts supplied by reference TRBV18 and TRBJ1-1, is NAGVMQNPRHLVRRRGQEARLRCSPMKGHSHVYWYRQLPEEGLKFMVYLQKENIIDESGMPKERFSAEFPKEGPSILRIQQVVRGDSAAYFCASSPFESEAFFGQGTRLTVV.

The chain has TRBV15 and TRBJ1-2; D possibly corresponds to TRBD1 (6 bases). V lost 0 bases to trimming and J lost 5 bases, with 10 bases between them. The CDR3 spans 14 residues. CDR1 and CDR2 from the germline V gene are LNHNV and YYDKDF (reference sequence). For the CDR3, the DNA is TGTGCCACCAGCAGAGACAGGGGTTGGTATGGCTACACCTTC. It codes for CATSRDRGWYGYTF.

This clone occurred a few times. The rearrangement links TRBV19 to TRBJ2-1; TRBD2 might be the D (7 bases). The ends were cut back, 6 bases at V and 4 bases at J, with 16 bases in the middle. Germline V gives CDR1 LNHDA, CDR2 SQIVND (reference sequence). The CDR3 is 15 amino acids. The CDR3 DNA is TGTGCCAGTAGAAAAGGGAGGGGGGAATACAATGAGCAGTTCTTC. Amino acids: CASRKGRGEYNEQFF.

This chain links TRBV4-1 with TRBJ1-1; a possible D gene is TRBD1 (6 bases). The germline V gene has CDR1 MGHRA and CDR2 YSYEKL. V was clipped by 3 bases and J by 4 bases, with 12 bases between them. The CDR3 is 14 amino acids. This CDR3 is CASSQDSLGTEAFF. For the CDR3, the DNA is TGCGCCAGCAGCCAGGACAGCCTGGGCACTGAAGCTTTCTTT.

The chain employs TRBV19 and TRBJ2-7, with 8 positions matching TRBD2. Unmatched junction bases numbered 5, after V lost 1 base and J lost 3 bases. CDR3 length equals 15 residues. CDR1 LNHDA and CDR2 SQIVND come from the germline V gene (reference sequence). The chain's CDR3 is CASSIAGGLGYEQYF. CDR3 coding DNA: TGTGCCAGTAGTATAGCGGGAGGGTTAGGCTACGAGCAGTACTTC.

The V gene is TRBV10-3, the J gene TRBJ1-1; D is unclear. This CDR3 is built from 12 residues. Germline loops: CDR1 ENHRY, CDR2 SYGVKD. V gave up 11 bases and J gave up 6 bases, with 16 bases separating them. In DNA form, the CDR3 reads TGTGCCTCAACAACGGGTTATGCTGAAGCTTTCTTT. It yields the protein CASTTGYAEAFF.